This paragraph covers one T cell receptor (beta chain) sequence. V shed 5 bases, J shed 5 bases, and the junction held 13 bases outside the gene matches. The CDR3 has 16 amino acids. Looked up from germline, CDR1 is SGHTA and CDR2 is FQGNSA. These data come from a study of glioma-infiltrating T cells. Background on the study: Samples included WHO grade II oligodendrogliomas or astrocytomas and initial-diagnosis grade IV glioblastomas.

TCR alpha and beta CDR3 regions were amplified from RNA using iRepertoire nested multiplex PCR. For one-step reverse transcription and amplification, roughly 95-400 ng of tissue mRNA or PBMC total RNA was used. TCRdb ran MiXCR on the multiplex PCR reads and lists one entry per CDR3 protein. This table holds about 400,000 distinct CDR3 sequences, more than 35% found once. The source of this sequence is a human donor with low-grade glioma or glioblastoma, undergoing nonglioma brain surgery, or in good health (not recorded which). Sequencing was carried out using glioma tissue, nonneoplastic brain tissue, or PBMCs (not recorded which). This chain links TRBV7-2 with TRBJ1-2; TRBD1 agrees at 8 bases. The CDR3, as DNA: TGTGCCAGCAGCGTGGGACAGGTGGATTGGCCTTATGGCTACACCTTC. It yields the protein CASSVGQVDWPYGYTF.